These T cell receptor beta chains were read from a single sample in a study of blood T cell repertoires in COVID-19. Repertoires were generated with immunoSEQ multiplex PCR, while TCRdb's copy carries only in-frame clones and drops some. The sample has hundreds of thousands of clones, roughly 86% seen once; the top ten hold about 3.3%. The sample taken for sequencing was PBMCs or T cells enriched from blood (not recorded which). These TCRs come from a middle-aged woman with acute COVID-19. CDR3s include the opening cysteine and the closing phenylalanine or tryptophan. D genes are given only for firm matches.

V	D	CDR3
TRBV19	TRBD1	CASSWARGKQETQYF
TRBV6-6	NA	CASSRNRVVAGTSSYNEQFF
TRBV7-8	NA	CASSLVTGHNTDTQYF
TRBV5-6	TRBD1	CASSRDRGRGGMNTEAFF
TRBV4-1	TRBD1	CASSPQGDNGYTF
TRBV7-7	NA	CASSLTRTNTGELFF
TRBV9	TRBD2	CASSVTSGIGGGELFF
TRBV9	NA	CASSVAGQNYGYTF
TRBV3-1/TRBV3-2	TRBD2	CASSQGLADYYEQYF
TRBV3-1/TRBV3-2	TRBD2	CASSQRPRAGVKAYEQYF
TRBV11-3	NA	CASSGPGEQFF
TRBV29-1	TRBD2	CSVTGLVADTQYF
TRBV5-1	TRBD2	CASSYGTSGYEQYF
TRBV24-1	TRBD1	CATSDSGTAGNTIYF
TRBV2	TRBD2	CASRLSGMNTGELFF
TRBV20-1	TRBD2	CSASIRSSGSYEQYF
TRBV5-4	TRBD1	CASSTRDRVLDEQFF